This T cell receptor (beta chain) was recorded in a study of technical replicates of blood from several donors. Trimming took 5 bases from V and 6 from J, leaving 9 bases between them. CDR1 and CDR2 (germline): ENHRY, SYGVKD. The CDR3 length is 12 residues. The table came from immunoSEQ multiplex PCR; TCRdb's copy has only in-frame clones and leaves some out. The top ten clones hold more than 0.2% of a sample with tens of thousands of clones, 90% to 95% of them seen once. V gene TRBV10-3 combines with J gene TRBJ2-3; D gene unclear. Sequenced sample: T cells isolated from PBMCs. This TCR was recovered from a human donor in good health. CDR3 bases: TGTGCCATCAGTCCCATAGAGGATACGCAGTATTTT. Translation gives CAISPIEDTQYF.